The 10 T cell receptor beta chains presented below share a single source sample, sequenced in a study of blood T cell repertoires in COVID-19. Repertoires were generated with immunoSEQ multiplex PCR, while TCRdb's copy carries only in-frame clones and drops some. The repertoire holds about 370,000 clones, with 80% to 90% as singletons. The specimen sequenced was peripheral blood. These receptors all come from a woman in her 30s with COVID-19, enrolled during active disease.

This CDR3 is CATQTEYTEAFF. CDR3 DNA sequence: TGTGCCACTCAGACGGAGTACACTGAAGCTTTCTTT. This sequence joins TRBV2 and TRBJ1-1; D unclear. Trimming took off 10 bases at V and 3 bases at J, with 12 bases between the two ends. This CDR3 contains 12 residues. Germline V lookup: CDR1 SNHLY, CDR2 FYNNEI.

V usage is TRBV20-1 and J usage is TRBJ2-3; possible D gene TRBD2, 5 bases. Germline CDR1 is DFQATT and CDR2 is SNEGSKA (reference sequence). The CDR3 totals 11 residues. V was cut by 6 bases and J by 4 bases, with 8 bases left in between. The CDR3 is CSAERADTQYF. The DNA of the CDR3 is TGCAGTGCCGAGAGGGCAGATACGCAGTATTTT.

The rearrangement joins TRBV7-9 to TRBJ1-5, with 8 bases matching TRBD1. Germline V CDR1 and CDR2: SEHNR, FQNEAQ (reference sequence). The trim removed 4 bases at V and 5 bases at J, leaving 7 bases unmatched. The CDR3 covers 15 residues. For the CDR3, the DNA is TGTGCCAGCAGCTCGTTAGGGACAGGTGATCAGCCCCAGCATTTT. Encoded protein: CASSSLGTGDQPQHF.

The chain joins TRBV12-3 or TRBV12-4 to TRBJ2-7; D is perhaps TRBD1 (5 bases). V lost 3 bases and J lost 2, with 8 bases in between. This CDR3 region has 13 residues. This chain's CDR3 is CASSLGQTYEQYF. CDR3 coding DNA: TGTGCCAGCAGTTTGGGGCAGACCTACGAGCAGTACTTC.

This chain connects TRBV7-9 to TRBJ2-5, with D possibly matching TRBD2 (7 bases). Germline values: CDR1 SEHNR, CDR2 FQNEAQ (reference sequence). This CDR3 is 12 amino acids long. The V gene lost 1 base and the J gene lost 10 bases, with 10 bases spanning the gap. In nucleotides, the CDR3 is TGTGCCAGCAGCTTAGAGGGGGGGCTCCAGTACTTC. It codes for CASSLEGGLQYF.

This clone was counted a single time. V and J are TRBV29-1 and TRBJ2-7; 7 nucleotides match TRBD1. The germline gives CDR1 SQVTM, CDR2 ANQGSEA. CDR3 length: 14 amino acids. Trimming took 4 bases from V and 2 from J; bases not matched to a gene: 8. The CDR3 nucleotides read TGCAGCGTTGCGAGCACCCAGGGGGCCTACGAGCAGTACTTC. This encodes CSVASTQGAYEQYF.

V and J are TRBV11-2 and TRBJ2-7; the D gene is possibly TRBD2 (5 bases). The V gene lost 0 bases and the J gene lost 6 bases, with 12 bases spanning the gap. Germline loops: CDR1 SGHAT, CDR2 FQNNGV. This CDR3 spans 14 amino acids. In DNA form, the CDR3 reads TGTGCCAGCAGCTTAGATGTTCCGGGGTTCGAGCAGTACGTC. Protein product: CASSLDVPGFEQYV.

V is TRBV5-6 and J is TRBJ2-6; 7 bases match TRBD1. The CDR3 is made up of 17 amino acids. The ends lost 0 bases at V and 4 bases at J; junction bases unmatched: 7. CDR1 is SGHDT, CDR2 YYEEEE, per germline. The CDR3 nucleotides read TGTGCCAGCAGCTTGGGACAGGGTCAGACAGGGGCCAACGTCCTGACTTTC. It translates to CASSLGQGQTGANVLTF. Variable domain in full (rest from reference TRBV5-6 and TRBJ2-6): DAGVTQSPTHLIKTRGQQVTLRCSPKSGHDTVSWYQQALGQGPQFIFQYYEEEERQRGNFPDRFSGHQFPNYSSELNVNALLLGDSALYLCASSLGQGQTGANVLTFGAGSRLTVL.

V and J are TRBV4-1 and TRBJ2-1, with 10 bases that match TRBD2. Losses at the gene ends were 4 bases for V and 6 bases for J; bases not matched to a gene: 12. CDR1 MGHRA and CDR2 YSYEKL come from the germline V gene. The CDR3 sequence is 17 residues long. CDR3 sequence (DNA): TGCGCCAGCAGCCCCTTGCTGAGCGGGAGGGCTTTCAATGAGCAGTTCTTC. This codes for CASSPLLSGRAFNEQFF.

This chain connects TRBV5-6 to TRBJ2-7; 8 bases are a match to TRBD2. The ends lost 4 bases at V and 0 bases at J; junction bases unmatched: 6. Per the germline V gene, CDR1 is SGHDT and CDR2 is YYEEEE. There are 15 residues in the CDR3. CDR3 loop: CASSPGGPNSYEQYF. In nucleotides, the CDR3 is TGTGCCAGCAGCCCGGGGGGGCCCAACTCCTACGAGCAGTACTTC.